The rows below give T cell receptor beta chains drawn from one sample of a study of response to subunit inactivated influenza vaccine. MiXCR, run by TCRdb on the RT-PCR reads, gives a single entry per CDR3 protein. Here the sample spans about 180,000 distinct CDR3 sequences, around 11% being singletons. This specimen consisted of CD8+ T cells sorted from PBMCs, obtained around 25 months after vaccination. These receptors all come from a man aged 50 to 69 who received an inactivated influenza vaccine. CDR3s include the opening cysteine and the closing phenylalanine or tryptophan. The D gene is left open where the match is weak. Some rows have no size entry. The others give once, few or many, or a class for an expanded clone.

d_call: -
clone_size: -
j_call: TRBJ2-1
v_call: TRBV30
cdr3_aa: CASDLLGNQNEQFF
cdr3_nt: TGTGCCTCAGACTTACTAGGGAATCAGAATGAGCAGTTCTTC

d_call: -
clone_size: many
j_call: TRBJ2-3
v_call: TRBV11-2
cdr3_aa: CASSPTSGGSTDTQYF
cdr3_nt: TGTGCCAGCAGCCCGACGAGCGGTGGTAGCACAGATACGCAGTATTTT

d_call: TRBD2
clone_size: many
j_call: TRBJ2-1
v_call: TRBV7-9
cdr3_aa: CASSPPSGSLYNEQFF
cdr3_nt: TGTGCCAGCAGCCCCCCAAGCGGGAGCCTCTACAATGAGCAGTTCTTC

d_call: TRBD1
clone_size: few
j_call: TRBJ1-2
v_call: TRBV3-1
cdr3_aa: CASRESGTAYGYTF
cdr3_nt: TGTGCCAGCAGAGAATCCGGGACAGCCTATGGCTACACCTTC

d_call: TRBD1
clone_size: many
j_call: TRBJ2-1
v_call: TRBV7-9
cdr3_aa: CASSRQGLYNEQFF
cdr3_nt: TGTGCCAGCAGCAGACAGGGGCTCTACAATGAGCAGTTCTTC

d_call: TRBD1
clone_size: few
j_call: TRBJ2-3
v_call: TRBV29-1
cdr3_aa: CSVDGTGGGDTQYF
cdr3_nt: TGCAGCGTAGACGGGACAGGGGGAGGTGATACGCAGTATTTT

d_call: -
clone_size: -
j_call: TRBJ2-1
v_call: TRBV11-2
cdr3_aa: CASSPATGGGVYNEQFF
cdr3_nt: TGTGCCAGCAGCCCTGCGACCGGGGGTGGGGTCTACAATGAGCAGTTCTTC

d_call: TRBD1
clone_size: -
j_call: TRBJ2-1
v_call: TRBV7-6
cdr3_aa: CASSWTGTNEQFF
cdr3_nt: TGTGCCAGCAGTTGGACAGGGACGAATGAGCAGTTCTTC

d_call: -
clone_size: -
j_call: TRBJ2-7
v_call: TRBV7-6
cdr3_aa: CASSSQVDEQYF
cdr3_nt: TGTGCCAGCAGCTCACAGGTTGACGAGCAGTACTTC

d_call: TRBD1
clone_size: many
j_call: TRBJ1-2
v_call: TRBV4-1
cdr3_aa: CASSPQLASGTGLYGYTF
cdr3_nt: TGCGCCAGCAGTCCCCAACTTGCCTCCGGGACAGGCCTCTATGGCTACACCTTC

d_call: -
clone_size: -
j_call: TRBJ1-2
v_call: TRBV3-1
cdr3_aa: CASSQDRAERPNYGYTF
cdr3_nt: TGTGCCAGCAGCCAAGATCGGGCGGAACGCCCTAACTATGGCTACACCTTC